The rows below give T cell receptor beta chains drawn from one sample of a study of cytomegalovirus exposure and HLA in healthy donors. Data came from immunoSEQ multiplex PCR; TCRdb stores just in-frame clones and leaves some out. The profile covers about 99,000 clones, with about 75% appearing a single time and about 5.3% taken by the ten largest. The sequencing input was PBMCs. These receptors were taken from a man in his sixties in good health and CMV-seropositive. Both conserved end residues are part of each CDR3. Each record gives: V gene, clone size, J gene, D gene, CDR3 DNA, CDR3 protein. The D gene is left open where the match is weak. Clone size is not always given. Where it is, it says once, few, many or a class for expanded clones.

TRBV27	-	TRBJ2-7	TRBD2	TGTGCCAGCAGTTCCTGGACTAGCGGGGGGCTTATTTCCTACGAGCAGTACTTC	CASSSWTSGGLISYEQYF
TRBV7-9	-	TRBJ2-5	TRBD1	TGTGCCAGCAGCCCCAGGGGGTACCAAGAGACCCAGTACTTC	CASSPRGYQETQYF
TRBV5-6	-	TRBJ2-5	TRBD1	TGTGCCAGCAGCTTAGGTCAGGGGGTAGAGACCCAGTACTTC	CASSLGQGVETQYF
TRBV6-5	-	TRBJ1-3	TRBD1	TGTGCCAGCAGCCGGGACAGGGACTCTGGAAACACCATATATTTT	CASSRDRDSGNTIYF
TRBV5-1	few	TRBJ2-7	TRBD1	TGCGCCAGCAGCTTGGGTGAGGACAGGGGACTACAGCAGTACTTC	CASSLGEDRGLQQYF
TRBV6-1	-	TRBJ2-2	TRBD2	TGTGCCAGCAGTGTTACTAGCGGGGGAGGATCCGGGGAGCTGTTTTTT	CASSVTSGGGSGELFF
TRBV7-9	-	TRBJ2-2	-	TGTGCCAGCAGAGTAGGACTTGACACCGGGGAGCTGTTTTTT	CASRVGLDTGELFF
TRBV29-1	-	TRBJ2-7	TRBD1	TGCAGCGCCCAACGGCCGGGACAGGGGGCATTCTTCGACGAGCAGTACTTC	CSAQRPGQGAFFDEQYF
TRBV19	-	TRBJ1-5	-	TGTGCCAGTAGTCAAAATCCGACTACTGGGAATCAGCCCCAGCATTTT	CASSQNPTTGNQPQHF
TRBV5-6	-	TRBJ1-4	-	TGTGCCAGCAGCCTCTCGCGGACCGGGAAGGAAAAACTGTTTTTT	CASSLSRTGKEKLFF
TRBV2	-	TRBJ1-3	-	TGTGCCACCGCGGGACCCTCTGGAAACACCATATATTTT	CATAGPSGNTIYF
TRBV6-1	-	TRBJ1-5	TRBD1	TGTGCCAGCAGACAGGGGTATGATCAGCCCCAGCATTTT	CASRQGYDQPQHF
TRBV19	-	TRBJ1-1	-	TGTGCCAGTAGTTCTTATCCGACAGCCCTCATAGCAAATATGAACACTGAAGCTTTCTTT	CASSSYPTALIANMNTEAFF
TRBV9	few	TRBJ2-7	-	TGTGCCAGCAGCGTAGAAACAGGGCCATCCTACGAGCAGTACTTC	CASSVETGPSYEQYF
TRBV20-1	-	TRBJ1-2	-	TGCAGTGCTCCCACTAACTATGGCTACACCTTC	CSAPTNYGYTF
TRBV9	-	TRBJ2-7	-	TGTGCCAGCAGCGTAGCTGGGGAGACCTACGAGCAGTACTTC	CASSVAGETYEQYF
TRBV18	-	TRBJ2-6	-	TGTGCCAGCTCACCCGCCAGGTTGATCTCTGGGGCCAACGTCCTGACTTTC	CASSPARLISGANVLTF
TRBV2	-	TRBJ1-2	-	TGTGCCAGCAGTGAGGGGGCGCGGGGCTACACCTTC	CASSEGARGYTF
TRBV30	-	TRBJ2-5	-	TGTGCCTGGAGTTTAGCTAGGAGGGAGACCCAGTACTTC	CAWSLARRETQYF
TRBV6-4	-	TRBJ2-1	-	TGTGCCAGCAGTGACTCGGCAGGGGAGGGAACTATGGTGCAGTTCTTC	CASSDSAGEGTMVQFF
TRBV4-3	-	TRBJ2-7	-	TGCGCCAGCAGCCAAGATAAGGGGACTTCTTACGAGCAGTACTTC	CASSQDKGTSYEQYF
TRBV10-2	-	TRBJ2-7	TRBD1	TGCGCCAGCAGTGAGACTCTACAGGGGATCAACGAGCAGTACTTC	CASSETLQGINEQYF
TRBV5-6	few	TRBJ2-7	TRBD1	TGTGCCAGCAGCTTGGATACAGGGGTAGTTTCCTACGAGCAGTACTTC	CASSLDTGVVSYEQYF
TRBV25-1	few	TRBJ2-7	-	TGTGCCAGCAGTGACCCCTACCTCACAGGGCGCGAGCAGTACTTC	CASSDPYLTGREQYF
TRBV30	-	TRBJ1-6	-	TGTGCCTGGATTACAAATGGGCAGGGAGGTTCACCCCTCCACTTT	CAWITNGQGGSPLHF
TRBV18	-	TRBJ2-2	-	TGTGCCAGCTCACCACCGGCGGATTACACCGGGGAGCTGTTTTTT	CASSPPADYTGELFF
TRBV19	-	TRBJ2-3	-	TGTGCCAGTAGTCCCCAGGGGCAGGCAGATACGCAGTATTTT	CASSPQGQADTQYF
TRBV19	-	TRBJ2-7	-	TGTGCCAGTAGTATCGACAGGAACGAGCAGTACTTC	CASSIDRNEQYF
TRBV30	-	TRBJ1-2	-	TGTGCCTGGAGTGTACTGGGGCCCTATGGCTACACCTTC	CAWSVLGPYGYTF
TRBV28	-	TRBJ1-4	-	TGTGCCACCTCTGGGCCTAGGGGTGAAAAACTGTTTTTT	CATSGPRGEKLFF
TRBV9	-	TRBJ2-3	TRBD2	TGTGCCAGCAGCTCGATAGCGGGGGGCACAGATACGCAGTATTTT	CASSSIAGGTDTQYF
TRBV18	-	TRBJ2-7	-	TGTGCCAGCTCACCCGGGGGTTACGAGCAGTACTTC	CASSPGGYEQYF
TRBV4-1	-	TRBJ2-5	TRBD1	TGCGCCAGCAGCCAGACCGGGACAGGCAGGTCGAAGACCCAGTACTTC	CASSQTGTGRSKTQYF
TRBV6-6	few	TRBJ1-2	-	TGTGCCAGCAGTTACTCGTCGACAGACGATGGCTACACCTTC	CASSYSSTDDGYTF
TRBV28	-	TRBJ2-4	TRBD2	TGTGCCAGCACAACTAGCGCGACGGCAAACATTCAGTACTTC	CASTTSATANIQYF
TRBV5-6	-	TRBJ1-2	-	TGTGCCAGCAGTCCTCACCCGGGTGACTATGGCTACACCTTC	CASSPHPGDYGYTF
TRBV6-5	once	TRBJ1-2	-	TGTGCCAGCACGGCAGGATGGTATGGCTACACCTTC	CASTAGWYGYTF
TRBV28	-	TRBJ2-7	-	TGTGCCAGCAGTCGTGTTTCCGGGACATCTTCCTACGAGCAGTACTTC	CASSRVSGTSSYEQYF
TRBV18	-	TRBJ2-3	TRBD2	TGTGCCAGCTCACCCCTAGGACTAGCGGGGCCCGCGGATACGCAGTATTTT	CASSPLGLAGPADTQYF
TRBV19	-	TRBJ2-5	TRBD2	TGTGCCAGTAGTATGACTAGCGGGGGGGCATCAACCCAGTACTTC	CASSMTSGGASTQYF
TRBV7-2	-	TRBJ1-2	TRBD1	TGTGCCAGCAGCCTTAGACAGGGCGATCGAAATGGCTACACCTTC	CASSLRQGDRNGYTF
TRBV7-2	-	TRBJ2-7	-	TGTGCCAGCAGCTTAGGGGGGGTTAGCGAGCAGTACTTC	CASSLGGVSEQYF
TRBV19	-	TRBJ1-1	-	TGTGCCAGTAGTTATGGGCCGGGGGGGATGACTTTCTTT	CASSYGPGGMTFF
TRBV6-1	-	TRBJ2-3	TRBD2	TGTGCCAGCAGTGAAATCCAGCGGGGGGGCCTTAAGGCTACGCAGTATTTT	CASSEIQRGGLKATQYF
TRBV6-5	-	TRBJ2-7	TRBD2	TGTGCCAGCCGCGGGGGGGGCTACGCCGAGCAGTACTTC	CASRGGGYAEQYF